This T cell receptor (beta chain) is from a study of breast tumors, draining lymph nodes, adjacent tissues. CDR1 is KGHDR, CDR2 SFDVKD, per germline. With 5 bases removed from V and 2 bases from J, the gap between germline ends came to 18 bases. The CDR3 is made up of 16 amino acids. This clonotype showed up just once. TCRdb analysed the multiplex PCR reads with MiXCR anew, one entry per CDR3 protein. This table has approximately 60,000 distinct CDR3 sequences, around 60% appearing once. Input material: breast tumor tissue. The sequence derives from a female donor with breast cancer. Some clones in this sample may be carry-over from other donors' samples. V usage is TRBV24-1 and J usage is TRBJ2-7, with D tentatively TRBD2 (7 bases). This chain's CDR3 is CATSASFSGGAYEQYF. CDR3 DNA: TGTGCCACCAGTGCTAGCTTTTCGGGGGGCGCCTACGAGCAGTACTTC.